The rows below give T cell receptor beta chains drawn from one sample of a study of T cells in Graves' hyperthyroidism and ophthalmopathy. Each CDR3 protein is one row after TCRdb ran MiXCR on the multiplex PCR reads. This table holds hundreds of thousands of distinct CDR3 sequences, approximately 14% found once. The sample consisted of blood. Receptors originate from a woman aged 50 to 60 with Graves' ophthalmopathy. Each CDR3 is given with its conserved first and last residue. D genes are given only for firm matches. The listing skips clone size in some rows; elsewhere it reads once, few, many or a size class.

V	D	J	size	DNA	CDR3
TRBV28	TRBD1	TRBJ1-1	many	TGTGCCAGCAGTCGTCCCGGGACAGGGGCCGCTTTCTTT	CASSRPGTGAAFF
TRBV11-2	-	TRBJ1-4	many	TGTGCCAGCAGCGTTCGGGCAGGGAGCGAAAAACTGTTTTTT	CASSVRAGSEKLFF
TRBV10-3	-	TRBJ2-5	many	TGTGCCATCAGTGAGGCTTCCTTTTTAGAGACCCAGTACTTC	CAISEASFLETQYF
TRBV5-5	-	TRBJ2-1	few	TGTGCCAGCAGCTTGGGTCCCAGGAATGAGCAGTTCTTC	CASSLGPRNEQFF
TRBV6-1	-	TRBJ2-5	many	TGTGCCAGCAGTGAAGTGTTTAGGGCCCGATCCTCTCAGGAAGAGACCCAGTACTTC	CASSEVFRARSSQEETQYF
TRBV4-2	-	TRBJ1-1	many	TGTGCCAGCAGCCAAGTGACGGGAACTGAAGCTTTCTTT	CASSQVTGTEAFF
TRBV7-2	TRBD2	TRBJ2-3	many	TGTGCCAGCAGCCGCCCTAGCGGAGGGTACACAGATACGCAGTATTTT	CASSRPSGGYTDTQYF
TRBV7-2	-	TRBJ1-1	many	TGTGCCAGCAGCCCTACGGGAGCTTTCTTT	CASSPTGAFF
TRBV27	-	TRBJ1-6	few	TGTGCCAGCAGTCGACCCGGGACGGGAAATTCACCCCTCCACTTT	CASSRPGTGNSPLHF
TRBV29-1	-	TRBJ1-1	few	TGCAGCGTGGGCCAGGGACATTTGGTGGGCACTGAAGCTTTCTTT	CSVGQGHLVGTEAFF
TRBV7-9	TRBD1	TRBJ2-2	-	TGTGCCGGCAGTTACAGGGGCGCCGGGGAGCTGTTTTTT	CAGSYRGAGELFF
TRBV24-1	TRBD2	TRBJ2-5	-	TGTGCCACGGGAGGGCAGGAAGAGACCCAGTACTTC	CATGGQEETQYF
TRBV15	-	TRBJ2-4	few	TGTGCCACCAGCAGAGCCAGGGTGGCGAACATTCAGTACTTC	CATSRARVANIQYF
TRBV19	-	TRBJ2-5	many	TGTGCCAGTAGTACCCTAGGGCTAGCTCAAGAGACCCAGTACTTC	CASSTLGLAQETQYF
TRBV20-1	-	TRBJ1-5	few	TGCAGTGCTGGAGACAGCTACAATCAGCCCCAGCATTTT	CSAGDSYNQPQHF
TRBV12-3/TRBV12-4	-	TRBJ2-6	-	TGTGCCAGCAGCTCGATAAACTCTGGGGCCAACGTCCTGACTTTC	CASSSINSGANVLTF
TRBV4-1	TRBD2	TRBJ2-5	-	TGCGCCAGCAGCTTATCGGAAGGACTAGCGGGAGAGACCCAGTACTTC	CASSLSEGLAGETQYF
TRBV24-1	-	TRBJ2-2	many	TGTGCCACCAGTGATTTCGGGGCGACGAACACCGGGGAGCTGTTTTTT	CATSDFGATNTGELFF
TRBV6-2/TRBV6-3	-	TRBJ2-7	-	TGTGCCAGCAACTACCAGGGGGGACTAACCTACAATGAGCAGTACTTC	CASNYQGGLTYNEQYF
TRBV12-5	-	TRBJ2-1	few	TGTGCTAGTGGTTTGGTACTGGGGGCAGTGCTGAATGAGCAGTTCTTC	CASGLVLGAVLNEQFF
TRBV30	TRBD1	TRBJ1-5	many	TGTGCCTTCGGGACAGGGGGGCATAGCAATCAGCCCCAGCATTTT	CAFGTGGHSNQPQHF
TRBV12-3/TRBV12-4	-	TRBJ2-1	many	TGTGCCAGCAGTACTGGATACTACAATGAGCAGTTCTTC	CASSTGYYNEQFF
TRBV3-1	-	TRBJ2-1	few	TGTGCCAGCAGCCCGCGAACCACTCATAACAATGAGCAGTTCTTC	CASSPRTTHNNEQFF
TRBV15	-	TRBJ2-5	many	TGTGCCACCAGCAGAGAACCAGGGGCCATCGGGGAGACCCAGTACTTC	CATSREPGAIGETQYF
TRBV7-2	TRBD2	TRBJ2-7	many	TGTGCCAGCAGCTTAGGCGGGAGCATTTCCCTCTACGAGCAGTACTTC	CASSLGGSISLYEQYF
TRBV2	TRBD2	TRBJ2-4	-	TGTGCCAGCAGGCCCGGGACTACCGATAGAAACATTCAGTACTTC	CASRPGTTDRNIQYF
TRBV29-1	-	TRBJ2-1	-	TGCAGCGTGGGTTACTATGAGCAGTTCTTC	CSVGYYEQFF
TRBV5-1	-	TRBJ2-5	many	TGCGCCAGCAGCTTGGAGGGAGCCACTTCGGAGACCCAGTACTTC	CASSLEGATSETQYF
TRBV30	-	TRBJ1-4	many	TGTGCCTGGAGTGTACGGCTCAGAACTAATGAAAAACTGTTTTTT	CAWSVRLRTNEKLFF
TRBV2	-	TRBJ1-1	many	TGTGCCAGCAGTGAAGACGACAGGTTGAAGTTGAACACTGAAGCTTTCTTT	CASSEDDRLKLNTEAFF
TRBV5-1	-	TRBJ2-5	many	TGCGCCAGCACCTCGACCGGACAGTGGCAAGAGACCCAGTACTTC	CASTSTGQWQETQYF
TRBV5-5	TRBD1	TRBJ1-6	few	TGTGCCAGCAGCCGATCCTGGGACAGGGGGCTACAGGATTCACCCCTCCACTTT	CASSRSWDRGLQDSPLHF
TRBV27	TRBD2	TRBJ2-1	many	TGTGCCAGCAGTGAAGCGGGAGGGTTCCGCTCCTACAATGAGCAGTTCTTC	CASSEAGGFRSYNEQFF
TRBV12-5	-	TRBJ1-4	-	TGTGCTAGTGGTTTGGTTCCTATCAAGGATTCTGTAAAACTGTTTTTT	CASGLVPIKDSVKLFF
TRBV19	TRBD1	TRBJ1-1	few	TGTGCCAGTAGTACCCCGGGACAGGGAATGAACACTGAAGCTTTCTTT	CASSTPGQGMNTEAFF
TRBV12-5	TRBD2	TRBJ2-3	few	TGTGCTAGTGGTTTGGTAGTCCTTATCACTAGCGGGAGTCGCACAGATACGCAGTATTTT	CASGLVVLITSGSRTDTQYF
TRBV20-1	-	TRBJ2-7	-	TGCAGTGCCACACAGGTAGTCCACGAGCAGTACTTC	CSATQVVHEQYF
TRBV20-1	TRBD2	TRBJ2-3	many	TGCAGTGCTAGACCCGGGACTAGTACCGCAGATACGCAGTATTTT	CSARPGTSTADTQYF
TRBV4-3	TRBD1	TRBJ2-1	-	TGCGCCAGCAGCCAAGACGCGACAGGGGGCTTGGAGCAGTTCTTC	CASSQDATGGLEQFF
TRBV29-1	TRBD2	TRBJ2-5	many	TGCAGCGCCCGGACTAGCGGGAGACAAGAGACCCAGTACTTC	CSARTSGRQETQYF
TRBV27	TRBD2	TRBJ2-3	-	TGTGCCAGCAGTTTGGCTAGCGGGATAACGCAGTATTTT	CASSLASGITQYF
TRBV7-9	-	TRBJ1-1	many	TGTGCCAGCAGCTTAGCGCCGGGGTTGCGGGGGGGCACTGAAGCTTTCTTT	CASSLAPGLRGGTEAFF
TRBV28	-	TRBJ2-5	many	TGTGCCAGCAGGCCACCAGGGTTTTGGGAGACCCAGTACTTC	CASRPPGFWETQYF
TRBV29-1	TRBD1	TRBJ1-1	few	TGCAGCGTTGAAGACGTACAGGGGCCTGAAGCTTTCTTT	CSVEDVQGPEAFF
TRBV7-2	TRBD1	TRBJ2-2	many	TGTGCCAGCAGTCTAGGACAGGGGAACACCGGGGAGCTGTTTTTT	CASSLGQGNTGELFF
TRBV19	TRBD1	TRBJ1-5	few	TGTGCCAGTAGACCTACAGGGGCGGGTAATCAGCCCCAGCATTTT	CASRPTGAGNQPQHF
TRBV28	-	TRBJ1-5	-	TGTGCCAGCAGCTCCGGGGGAGCTAGCAATCAGCCCCAGCATTTT	CASSSGGASNQPQHF
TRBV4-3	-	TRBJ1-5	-	TGCGCCAGCAGCCAAGATTTGGGGGGTTTGGGTCAGCCCCAGCATTTT	CASSQDLGGLGQPQHF
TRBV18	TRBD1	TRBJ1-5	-	TGTGCCAGCTCACCAGTTGGAACAGGGGGAGGTCAGCCCCAGCATTTT	CASSPVGTGGGQPQHF
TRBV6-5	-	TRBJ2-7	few	TGTGCCAGCAGTTACTCGAGATTGGGGGCCACCTACGAGCAGTACTTC	CASSYSRLGATYEQYF
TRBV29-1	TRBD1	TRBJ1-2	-	TGCAGCGTCGAAGGACCGGGACAGGGAGGCCACGGCTACACCTTC	CSVEGPGQGGHGYTF
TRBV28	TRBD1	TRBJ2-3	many	TGTGCCAGCAGGCGTACCGGGACAGGGGGCACAGATACGCAGTATTTT	CASRRTGTGGTDTQYF